This T cell receptor beta chain was observed in a study of pediatric ulcerative colitis. Trimming at V came to 5 bases and at J to 6 bases, leaving 9 bases not matched to a gene. In germline, CDR1 is MNHEY, CDR2 SVGAGI. This CDR3 is built from 15 residues. The assay was run at survey level. Sequencing depth was up to 500,000 reads per sample. Method: immunoSEQ multiplex PCR; TCRdb's copy keeps in-frame clones and lacks some. The data show tens of thousands of clones, 85% to 90% seen once. The sequence came from a boy between 10 and 17 years old who was a control in a study of pediatric ulcerative colitis. The genes are TRBV6-5 and TRBJ1-5, with TRBD1 identical over 8 bases. Specimen: blood. Here the CDR3 reads CASSPRTGYIQPQHF. The CDR3 DNA is TGTGCCAGCAGTCCAAGGACAGGGTATATTCAGCCCCAGCATTTT.